These 23 T cell receptor beta chains were sequenced from one sample in a study of blood T cell repertoires in COVID-19. The protocol was immunoSEQ multiplex PCR, while the TCRdb copy is restricted to in-frame clones and leaves out a portion. The profile shows 250,000 to 350,000 clones, roughly 86% of them singletons. The sequenced sample consisted of peripheral blood. The receptor set was obtained from a woman younger than 45 with COVID-19, enrolled during active disease.

The chain carries TRBV6-5 and TRBJ2-5, with 11 positions matching TRBD2. V was clipped by 10 bases and J by 5 bases; unmatched bases: 9. This CDR3 has 14 amino acids. The germline gives CDR1 MNHEY, CDR2 SVGAGI. This chain's CDR3 is CATGRRTSGETQYF. The DNA of the CDR3 is TGTGCCACCGGGAGAAGGACTAGCGGGGAGACCCAGTACTTC.

This chain joins TRBV11-2 and TRBJ2-7; 8 bases fit TRBD2. This CDR3 is built from 14 residues. V lost 2 bases, J lost 6 bases, and 6 bases stayed unmatched. Germline-derived CDR1 and CDR2 are SGHAT and FQNNGV. The CDR3 DNA sequence: TGTGCCAGCAGCTTATCCCCCGGGAGGGCCGAGCAGTACTTC. Amino acid sequence: CASSLSPGRAEQYF.

The chain joins TRBV27 to TRBJ2-1; 15 nucleotides agree with TRBD2. The CDR3 sequence is 13 residues long. V shed 6 bases, J shed 15 bases, and the junction held 6 bases outside the gene matches. The germline CDR1 and CDR2 sequences are MNHEY and SMNVEV (reference sequence). CDR3 sequence reads: CASSRTSGRVAFF. As DNA, the CDR3 is TGTGCCAGCAGCCGGACTAGCGGGAGGGTAGCGTTCTTC.

The chain combines TRBV5-6 with TRBJ1-6; D remains unclear. Trimming took 1 base from V and 0 from J, leaving 8 bases between them. This CDR3 is 16 amino acids long. Germline V gives CDR1 SGHDT, CDR2 YYEEEE. CDR3 region: CASSLTPSSYNSPLHF. The CDR3 DNA reads as TGTGCCAGCAGCTTGACGCCTAGCTCCTATAATTCACCCCTCCACTTT.

The chain links TRBV6-5 to TRBJ2-1, with a weak D call TRBD2 (6 bases). The germline V and J ends were trimmed by 6 bases and 3 bases, with 12 bases remaining between them. Germline loops: CDR1 MNHEY, CDR2 SVGAGI. The CDR3 totals 14 residues. In DNA, the CDR3 is TGTGCCAGCAGCGACTGGCGGGACTACAATGAGCAGTTCTTC. Translating gives CASSDWRDYNEQFF.

The chain carries TRBV3-1 (or the pseudogene TRBV3-2) and TRBJ1-2; 8 nucleotides match TRBD1. Trimming took 2 bases from V and 5 from J; bases not matched to a gene: 7. The CDR3 length is 15 residues. Germline values: CDR1 LGHDT, CDR2 YNNKEL (reference sequence). CDR3 region: CASSQRRQGMYGYTF. The CDR3 region has the DNA TGTGCCAGCAGCCAAAGGCGACAGGGGATGTATGGCTACACCTTC.

The rearrangement joins TRBV19 to TRBJ1-3; no clear D. The CDR3 is 13 residues long. V was cut by 6 bases and J by 0 bases, with 6 bases left in between. Germline lookup yields CDR1 LNHDA and CDR2 SQIVND (reference sequence). CDR3 coding DNA: TGTGCCAGTAGAGCTGCCTCTGGAAACACCATATATTTT. Translated, it gives CASRAASGNTIYF.

DNA for the CDR3: TGTGCCAGCAGTGAGCCCGGACAGGGGGGTTACGAGCAGTACTTC. This codes for CASSEPGQGGYEQYF. The J gene is TRBJ2-7, the V gene TRBV6-6, with 10 bases that match TRBD1. The germline V gene has CDR1 MNHNY and CDR2 SVGAGI (reference sequence). CDR3 length equals 15 residues. V gave up 5 bases and J gave up 4 bases; unmatched junction bases: 8.

CDR3 protein: CATSRQARGGNEKLFF. The CDR3 DNA reads TGTGCCACCAGCAGACAGGCTCGGGGGGGTAATGAAAAACTGTTTTTT. The gene calls are TRBV15 and TRBJ1-4, with D possibly TRBD1 on 5 matching bases. CDR3 length: 16 amino acids. V lost 2 bases and J lost 4, with 14 bases in between. CDR1 is LNHNV, CDR2 YYDKDF, per germline (reference sequence).

This sequence joins TRBV30 and TRBJ2-1; D remains unclear. The germline V gene has CDR1 GTSNPN and CDR2 SVGIG (reference sequence). V lost 3 bases and J 0 bases, leaving 9 bases between the germline ends. This CDR3 region has 14 residues. The CDR3 spells CAWRERLSYNEQFF. In DNA, the CDR3 is TGTGCCTGGAGGGAGCGCCTCTCCTACAATGAGCAGTTCTTC.

The V and J genes are TRBV5-1 and TRBJ2-7; D is perhaps TRBD1 (6 bases). This CDR3 has 15 amino acids. Germline V CDR1 and CDR2: SGHRS, YFSETQ. The V end was cut by 4 bases, the J end by 2 bases, with 16 bases between. The CDR3, as DNA: TGCGCCAGCAGCGCTTCCGGGACACCTACCTACGAGCAGTACTTC. Its protein product is CASSASGTPTYEQYF.

This clone is a singleton in its sample. This sequence joins TRBV11-2 and TRBJ1-1; D gene unclear. V gave up 4 bases and J gave up 2 bases, with 14 bases separating them. Germline V lookup: CDR1 SGHAT, CDR2 FQNNGV. The CDR3 has 15 amino acids. The DNA for the CDR3 is TGTGCCAGCAGCTCTTCCGACAAAACAAACACTGAAGCTTTCTTT. Translating gives CASSSSDKTNTEAFF.

CDR3 sequence (DNA): TGTGCCAGCAGTTTATTGACAGGGGGCCACAATGAGCAGTTCTTC. Its protein is CASSLLTGGHNEQFF. This chain links TRBV28 with TRBJ2-1; 10 bases are a match to TRBD1. Germline V gene lookup returns CDR1 MDHEN and CDR2 SYDVKM. V dropped 1 base and J dropped 5; count of bases not matched to a gene: 2. CDR3 length: 15 residues.

The chain is built from TRBV29-1 and TRBJ2-7; D uncertain. Germline CDR1 reads SQVTM; CDR2 reads ANQGSEA. The CDR3 sequence is 14 residues long. V was trimmed by 3 bases and J by 3 bases, leaving 15 bases between them. CDR3: CSVEGEPPDYEQYF. The CDR3 coding sequence is TGCAGCGTTGAGGGCGAACCACCAGACTACGAGCAGTACTTC.

This clone appeared a single time. DNA of the CDR3: TGTGCCACCCCGGAGGGACCCTACGAGCAGTACTTC. This sequence encodes CATPEGPYEQYF. The chain couples TRBV7-3 to TRBJ2-7, with a tentative D call TRBD2 (6 bases). The V gene lost 10 bases and the J gene lost 2 bases, with 12 bases spanning the gap. This CDR3 is 12 amino acids long. Per the germline V gene, CDR1 is SGHTA and CDR2 is FQGTGA. The full variable domain, its missing parts supplied by reference TRBV7-3 and TRBJ2-7, is GAGVSQTPSNKVTEKGKYVELRCDPISGHTALYWYRQSLGQGPEFLIYFQGTGAADDSGLPNDRFFAVRPEGSVSTLKIQRTERGDSAVYLCATPEGPYEQYFGPGTRLTVT.

V and J are TRBV28 and TRBJ1-1; D is undetermined. With 3 bases removed from V and 6 bases from J, the gap between germline ends came to 14 bases. This CDR3 spans 14 amino acids. CDR1 and CDR2 from the germline V gene are MDHEN and SYDVKM. This CDR3 is CASSFSTQRAEAFF. In DNA form, the CDR3 reads TGTGCCAGCAGTTTTAGCACCCAGCGCGCTGAAGCTTTCTTT.

The chain links TRBV7-3 to TRBJ2-3, with 7 positions matching TRBD2. V was clipped by 2 bases and J by 2 bases; unmatched bases: 4. The CDR3 spans 15 residues. Germline V gene sequence: CDR1 SGHTA, CDR2 FQGTGA. The CDR3 nucleotides are TGTGCCAGCAGCTTAGCTAGCGGTTACACAGATACGCAGTATTTT. Protein: CASSLASGYTDTQYF.

V usage is TRBV28 and J usage is TRBJ2-7, with 9 bases that match TRBD1. Unmatched junction bases numbered 7, after V lost 3 bases and J lost 4 bases. The CDR3 covers 15 residues. Germline V gene sequence: CDR1 MDHEN, CDR2 SYDVKM. The CDR3 nucleotides read TGTGCCAGCAGTTTCTCCGGGACAGGGACATACGAGCAGTACTTC. Amino acid sequence: CASSFSGTGTYEQYF.

The genes are TRBV7-2 and TRBJ1-1, with TRBD1 matching 9 bases. CDR3 length: 15 amino acids. The V gene's germline CDR1 is SGHTA and CDR2 FQGNSA. V was pared by 5 bases and J by 0 bases, with 4 bases of the junction left unmatched. Here the CDR3 reads CASSKGTGLNTEAFF. The CDR3 DNA follows: TGTGCCAGCAGCAAAGGGACAGGGCTGAACACTGAAGCTTTCTTT. The whole variable domain, filled in from reference TRBV7-2 and TRBJ1-1, reads GAGVSQSPSNKVTEKGKDVELRCDPISGHTALYWYRQSLGQGLEFLIYFQGNSAPDKSGLPSDRFSAERTGGSVSTLTIQRTQQEDSAVYLCASSKGTGLNTEAFFGQGTRLTVV.

V gene TRBV6-2 or TRBV6-3 combines with J gene TRBJ1-5; the D gene is possibly TRBD1 (6 bases). The CDR3 contains 14 residues. V was cut by 6 bases and J by 0 bases, with 9 bases left in between. Per germline, CDR1 MNHEY and CDR2 SVGEGT. The CDR3 loop is CASSRTVSNQPQHF. CDR3 coding DNA: TGTGCCAGCAGCCGGACAGTTAGCAATCAGCCCCAGCATTTT.

The chain uses TRBV3-1 (or the pseudogene TRBV3-2) and TRBJ1-4, with a weak D call TRBD1 (6 bases). Trimming shortened V by 0 bases and J by 2 bases, and 16 bases separated the two germline ends. Per the germline V gene, CDR1 is LGHDT and CDR2 is YNNKEL (reference sequence). The CDR3 is made up of 18 amino acids. In DNA form, the CDR3 reads TGTGCCAGCAGCCAAGACACCATTACAGGGCTGACTAATGAAAAACTGTTTTTT. Encoded protein: CASSQDTITGLTNEKLFF.

This clone was found once. The J gene is TRBJ1-1, the V gene TRBV19; no reliable D call. V shed 9 bases and J shed 1 base, with 15 bases lying between them. Germline CDR1 and CDR2: LNHDA and SQIVND (reference sequence). The CDR3 runs 14 residues. CDR3 DNA: TGTGCCAGCACCTTCGGACTGGAGAACACTGAAGCTTTCTTT. It encodes CASTFGLENTEAFF.

The chain combines TRBV21-1 with TRBJ1-4; no check of the table's D call, TRBD1, against the DNA was made. TRBV21-1 is deemed a pseudogene. This CDR3 is built from 15 residues. The CDR3 loop reads CASSKGVRVGEKLFF. The CDR3, as DNA: TGTGCCAGCAGCAAAGGCGTCAGGGTGGGTGAAAAACTGTTTTTT.